This TCR beta chain was obtained from a study of shared clonotypes between healthy human individuals. This clone has just a few counts. Participating donors were healthy, HIV-negative adults free of recent acute infections or vaccinations. In the CD4+ fraction, cells were divided into CD45RA+ naive and CD45RA-negative memory subsets. Germline V gene lookup returns CDR1 MGHDK and CDR2 SYGVNS. The CDR3 runs 15 residues. V gave up 2 bases and J gave up 1 base, with 12 bases separating them. Generated by immunoSEQ multiplex PCR, the TCRdb table keeps only in-frame clones and is missing some. Here the sample spans about 680,000 clones, around 74% being singletons.

This TCR derives from a woman in her 30s in good health. Sequenced sample: memory CD4+ T cells sorted from blood. Sample subset: CD45RA-negative fraction. The genes are TRBV25-1 and TRBJ2-7, with D unclear. This chain's CDR3 is CASSEGVRQSYEQYF. For the CDR3, the DNA is TGTGCCAGCAGTGAAGGGGTTCGGCAGTCCTACGAGCAGTACTTC.